This T cell receptor beta chain was sequenced for a study of siplizumab effects on memory and regulatory T cells. Whole-study findings and limits: A significant reduction in alloreactive sequences traceable to unstimulated CD4+ memory cells was produced by siplizumab. In siplizumab conditions, mappable alloreactive CD4+ clones averaged about 69% Treg-derived, against about 27% in controls. Proliferating siplizumab-culture Treg suppressive function went unconfirmed. Naive T cells appeared more diverse than memory cells and seemed to be major alloresponse contributors.

Germline V gene data show CDR1 as SGHNT and CDR2 as YYREEE (reference sequence). With 0 bases removed from V and 6 bases from J, the gap between germline ends came to 16 bases. The CDR3 is 15 residues long. Of note for this clone: Its antigen is unidentified.

The repertoire was sequenced with immunoSEQ multiplex PCR; TCRdb's copy has only in-frame clones and lacks some. The sample has tens of thousands of clones, roughly 96% seen once; the top ten hold roughly 0.097%. Sample: naive CD8+ T cells sorted from blood. The sequence derives from a human donor in good health. The chain uses TRBV5-4 and TRBJ2-7; D possibly corresponds to TRBD2 (6 bases). In DNA form, the CDR3 reads TGTGCCAGCAGCTTGGTTCTAGCGCCTGAACGCGAGCAGTACTTC. This sequence encodes CASSLVLAPEREQYF.